Below, 22 T cell receptor beta chains from the same sample are listed, as sequenced in a study of blood T cell repertoires in COVID-19. Sequencing was performed with immunoSEQ multiplex PCR; in TCRdb, only in-frame clones are kept and a portion is missing. The sample carries some 190,000 clones, roughly four fifths recorded once. Sequencing was carried out using peripheral blood. The receptors come from a woman older than 75 with COVID-19, enrolled during active disease.

The rearrangement uses TRBV29-1 and TRBJ1-2; D gene ambiguous. V was cut by 2 bases and J by 5 bases, with 9 bases left in between. The CDR3 runs to 12 residues. CDR1 and CDR2 from the germline V gene are SQVTM and ANQGSEA. CDR3 coding DNA: TGCAGCGTTGAATCCCCCGGGTATGGCTACACCTTC. Amino acids: CSVESPGYGYTF. Filled out from reference TRBV29-1 and TRBJ1-2, the complete variable domain reads SAVISQKPSRDICQRGTSLTIQCQVDSQVTMMFWYRQQPGQSLTLIATANQGSEATYESGFVIDKFPISRPNLTFSTLTVSNMSPEDSSIYLCSVESPGYGYTFGSGTRLTVV.

The chain uses TRBV6-6 and TRBJ2-7, with TRBD1 identical over 7 bases. CDR3 length: 14 residues. V trimming: 5 bases; J trimming: 1 base; junction bases outside the gene matches: 5. Germline values: CDR1 MNHNY, CDR2 SVGAGI (reference sequence). The DNA of the CDR3 is TGTGCCAGCAGTCCCGGGACAGCTTCCTACGAGCAGTACTTC. Its translation: CASSPGTASYEQYF.

The chain carries TRBV5-1 and TRBJ2-1; 7 bases agree with TRBD2. J was trimmed by 8 bases and V by 2 bases; bases with no gene match: 10. The CDR3 sequence is 15 residues long. The germline V gene has CDR1 SGHRS and CDR2 YFSETQ. CDR3 sequence (DNA): TGCGCCAGCAGCTTCAGCGGGACCGGTGGCGATGAGCAGTTCTTC. It encodes CASSFSGTGGDEQFF.

V usage is TRBV5-4 and J usage is TRBJ2-7; D possibly corresponds to TRBD1 (5 bases). The germline V and J ends were trimmed by 0 bases and 3 bases, with 10 bases remaining between them. The CDR3 runs to 14 residues. Germline CDR1 and CDR2: SGHNT and YYREEE (reference sequence). The CDR3 nucleotides read TGTGCCAGCAGCTTGGCAGGACAAGACTACGAGCAGTACTTC. Translating gives CASSLAGQDYEQYF.

This clone was found a few times. V is TRBV27 and J is TRBJ2-1, with 10 bases matching TRBD2. The ends lost 3 bases at V and 11 bases at J; junction bases unmatched: 10. The CDR3 covers 15 residues. Germline values: CDR1 MNHEY, CDR2 SMNVEV (reference sequence). CDR3 DNA sequence: TGTGCCAGCAGTTTCGGGAGCGGGGGGGCAATTAAGCAGTTCTTC. Encoded protein: CASSFGSGGAIKQFF.

The chain is built from TRBV5-4 and TRBJ2-5; 8 bases agree with TRBD1. Looked up from germline, CDR1 is SGHNT and CDR2 is YYREEE (reference sequence). J gave up 5 bases and V 4 bases, and 10 bases lay outside the gene matches. This CDR3 is built from 15 residues. DNA of the CDR3: TGTGCCAGCAGCACCCGACAGGGGACCCCGGAGACCCAGTACTTC. Translating it yields CASSTRQGTPETQYF.

V gene TRBV7-9 combines with J gene TRBJ1-2, with a possible D match to TRBD1 (6 bases). The CDR3 is made up of 13 amino acids. V was cut by 5 bases and J by 3 bases, with 10 bases left in between. CDR1 SEHNR and CDR2 FQNEAQ come from the germline V gene (reference sequence). The CDR3 nucleotides are TGTGCCAGCAGCCCAGGGGCTGACTATGGCTACACCTTC. This sequence encodes CASSPGADYGYTF.

The chain joins TRBV6-5 to TRBJ1-1; D perhaps matches TRBD1 (5 bases). This CDR3 is built from 13 residues. Germline CDR1 MNHEY, CDR2 SVGAGI. Trimming left V 8 bases short and J 0 bases short, with 10 bases between. The DNA for the CDR3 is TGTGCCAGCCGACAGTCCATGAACACTGAAGCTTTCTTT. Protein product: CASRQSMNTEAFF.

The V gene is TRBV5-4, the J gene TRBJ1-2; 8 bases are shared with TRBD1. The CDR3 runs to 15 residues. V was clipped by 3 bases and J by 8 bases; unmatched bases: 12. Germline V gene lookup returns CDR1 SGHNT and CDR2 YYREEE (reference sequence). The DNA of the CDR3 is TGTGCCAGCAGCTCCGAGGAAACAGGGGGTCGAGGCTACACCTTC. Translated, it gives CASSSEETGGRGYTF. The entire variable domain, with the rest obtained from reference TRBV5-4 and TRBJ1-2, is as follows: ETGVTQSPTHLIKTRGQQVTLRCSSQSGHNTVSWYQQALGQGPQFIFQYYREEENGRGNFPPRFSGLQFPNYSSELNVNALELDDSALYLCASSSEETGGRGYTFGSGTRLTVV.

The chain is built from TRBV5-1 and TRBJ2-7; D might be TRBD2 (5 bases). The germline V and J ends were trimmed by 2 bases and 7 bases, with 19 bases remaining between them. The CDR3 extends over 15 amino acids. The germline V gene encodes CDR1 SGHRS and CDR2 YFSETQ. The CDR3 is CASSLRPGNSEEQYF. CDR3 in DNA: TGCGCCAGCAGCTTAAGGCCGGGAAATTCGGAAGAGCAGTACTTC.

The rearrangement links TRBV10-2 to TRBJ1-5, with D unresolved. The CDR3 has 16 amino acids. Looked up from germline, CDR1 is WSHSY and CDR2 is SAAADI. Trimming stripped 3 bases from V and 0 bases from J, with 12 bases between. CDR3 nucleotides: TGCGCCAGCAGTGACGGGGATAATCTTAGCAATCAGCCCCAGCATTTT. Encoded protein: CASSDGDNLSNQPQHF.

The chain links TRBV5-1 to TRBJ1-6, with D perhaps TRBD1 (5 bases). CDR1 is SGHRS and CDR2 is YFSETQ in the germline V gene. The CDR3 extends over 14 amino acids. V was cut by 4 bases and J by 8 bases, with 13 bases left in between. CDR3 loop: CASSTQGADSPLHF. The CDR3 DNA is TGCGCCAGCAGCACCCAAGGGGCCGATTCACCCCTCCACTTT.

The V gene is TRBV5-8, the J gene TRBJ1-1; no reliable D call. This CDR3 spans 15 amino acids. The V end lost 0 bases, the J end lost 0 bases, and 9 bases lay between the germline ends. Germline V gene lookup returns CDR1 SGHTS and CDR2 YDEGEE. CDR3 nucleotide sequence: TGTGCCAGCAGCTTGGCAGGCGCCATGAACACTGAAGCTTTCTTT. This codes for CASSLAGAMNTEAFF. The full variable domain, its missing parts supplied by reference TRBV5-8 and TRBJ1-1, is EAGVTQSPTHLIKTRGQQATLRCSPISGHTSVYWYQQALGLGLQFLLWYDEGEERNRGNFPPRFSGRQFPNYSSELNVNALELEDSALYLCASSLAGAMNTEAFFGQGTRLTVV.

Points on this clone: This specimen includes other DNA sequences encoding the same CDR3. The V gene is TRBV11-2, the J gene TRBJ2-3; D not certain. Germline V gives CDR1 SGHAT, CDR2 FQNNGV. The V end lost 1 base, the J end lost 1 base, and 3 bases lay between the germline ends. The length of the CDR3 is 13 residues. The chain's CDR3 is CASSLAGTDTQYF. Written as DNA, the CDR3 is TGTGCCAGCAGCTTAGCGGGCACAGATACGCAGTATTTT.

The chain links TRBV24-1 to TRBJ2-2, with D unclear. CDR1 is KGHDR and CDR2 is SFDVKD in the germline V gene. V was trimmed by 3 bases and J by 4 bases, leaving 14 bases between them. The CDR3 is made up of 16 amino acids. The CDR3 nucleotides read TGTGCCACCAGTGATCCCCTAGAAGCGAGCACCGGGGAGCTGTTTTTT. Protein product: CATSDPLEASTGELFF.

CDR3 in DNA: TGTGCCAGCAGTTCCACGGGAAATCAGCCCCAGCATTTT. This translates into CASSSTGNQPQHF. This chain connects TRBV6-5 to TRBJ1-5; unclear D gene. Germline V gene lookup returns CDR1 MNHEY and CDR2 SVGAGI. V was shortened by 4 bases and J by 4 bases, with 8 bases between the two germline ends. This CDR3 is 13 amino acids long.

The chain joins TRBV5-1 to TRBJ2-2; 8 nucleotides agree with TRBD2. The CDR3 covers 16 residues. The germline V gene encodes CDR1 SGHRS and CDR2 YFSETQ. The V segment lost 1 base and the J segment 0 bases; nucleotides outside the gene matches: 2. CDR3 sequence (DNA): TGCGCCAGCAGCTTGTTGCGGGAGGCGAACACCGGGGAGCTGTTTTTT. This sequence encodes CASSLLREANTGELFF. The full variable domain, rest sourced from reference TRBV5-1 and TRBJ2-2, is KAGVTQTPRYLIKTRGQQVTLSCSPISGHRSVSWYQQTPGQGLQFLFEYFSETQRNKGNFPGRFSGRQFSNSRSEMNVSTLELGDSALYLCASSLLREANTGELFFGEGSRLTVL.

This chain connects TRBV3-1 (or the pseudogene TRBV3-2) to TRBJ2-5, with TRBD2 matching over 11 bases. This CDR3 has 15 residues. Germline V gene sequence: CDR1 LGHDT, CDR2 YNNKEL (reference sequence). Trimming at V came to 4 bases and at J to 5 bases, leaving 6 bases not matched to a gene. Written as DNA, the CDR3 is TGTGCCAGCAGCCCGACTAGCGGGAATGGGGAGACCCAGTACTTC. This encodes CASSPTSGNGETQYF.

The V call is TRBV7-3, the J call TRBJ2-1, with 9 bases that match TRBD2. There are 16 residues in the CDR3. Germline V CDR1 and CDR2: SGHTA, FQGTGA. Trimming cost V 1 base and J 7 bases; bases outside gene matches: 8. In DNA form, the CDR3 reads TGTGCCAGCAGCTTAATGGCGGGGGGGCCCGGAAATGAGCAGTTCTTC. Protein: CASSLMAGGPGNEQFF.

The V call is TRBV2, the J call TRBJ2-3; 8 bases line up with TRBD1. Germline CDR1 and CDR2: SNHLY and FYNNEI. Unmatched junction bases numbered 9, after V lost 6 bases and J lost 4 bases. There are 15 residues in the CDR3. The CDR3 here is CASSLGQGSSDTQYF. The CDR3 DNA is TGTGCCAGCAGCCTTGGACAGGGCTCCTCAGATACGCAGTATTTT.

The rearrangement uses TRBV5-1 and TRBJ2-5; unclear D gene. Germline V gives CDR1 SGHRS, CDR2 YFSETQ. Between the trimmed V and J ends, which lost 0 bases and 5 bases, there was a span of 8 bases. The CDR3 is 13 amino acids. CDR3 residues: CASSLGPAETQYF. The CDR3 DNA follows: TGCGCCAGCAGCTTGGGGCCAGCGGAGACCCAGTACTTC.

This clone was observed a few times. In DNA, the CDR3 is TGTGCCAGCAGCACGTTCAGGGGGATCAATAATCAGCCCCAGCATTTT. Residues: CASSTFRGINNQPQHF. The J gene is TRBJ1-5, the V gene TRBV21-1; TRBD1, the table's D call, was not compared with the DNA. TRBV21-1 is a pseudogene segment. The CDR3 is 16 residues long.